One sample yielded the 23 T cell receptor beta chains listed below, sequenced in a study of T cells in Graves' hyperthyroidism and ophthalmopathy. Amplified regions were TCR beta CDR3 sequences from RNA transcripts. HTBI primers drove first-round RT-PCR of the TCR CDR3. MiXCR was run by TCRdb on the multiplex PCR reads, yielding one entry per CDR3 protein. The sample carries under 700,000 distinct CDR3 sequences, 35% to 55% recorded once. Sequenced: peripheral blood or thyroid tissue (not recorded which). All receptors come from a woman aged 18-29 years with Graves' hyperthyroidism.

The V gene is TRBV10-3, the J gene TRBJ1-2, with D unresolved. The CDR3 runs to 14 residues. Per germline, CDR1 ENHRY and CDR2 SYGVKD. The CDR3 loop reads CSHSLSSLSYGYTF. In DNA form, the CDR3 reads TGTAGCCATAGCTTAAGTTCCTTAAGCTATGGCTACACCTTC.

The CDR3 DNA follows: TGTGCCAGCAGTGTAGGGGAGGTCGGGGAGCTGTTTTTT. Its protein is CASSVGEVGELFF. The gene calls are TRBV6-2 or TRBV6-3 and TRBJ2-2, with D possibly matching TRBD2 (6 bases). V lost 5 bases and J 7 bases, leaving 11 bases between the germline ends. Germline V CDR1 and CDR2: MNHEY, SVGEGT. The CDR3 runs 13 residues.

This chain connects TRBV29-1 to TRBJ1-5, with D perhaps matching TRBD1 (6 bases). CDR1 is SQVTM and CDR2 is ANQGSEA in the germline V gene. V lost 6 bases, J lost 5 bases, and 8 bases lay in between. This CDR3 spans 11 amino acids. Here the CDR3 DNA reads TGCAGCGTAGCAGGGGATCAGCCCCAGCATTTT. This sequence encodes CSVAGDQPQHF.

The chain has TRBV7-2 and TRBJ1-1; D possibly corresponds to TRBD1 (5 bases). With 4 bases removed from V and 5 bases from J, the gap between germline ends came to 17 bases. Looked up from germline, CDR1 is SGHTA and CDR2 is FQGNSA. This CDR3 comprises 15 residues. CDR3 DNA: TGTGCCAGCAGCTCTCCGGGGACGTTTCTTACTGAAGCTTTCTTT. Protein product: CASSSPGTFLTEAFF.

This clonotype was observed a handful of times. V usage is TRBV2 and J usage is TRBJ2-2, with TRBD1 matching 9 bases. Germline V gene data show CDR1 as SNHLY and CDR2 as FYNNEI. The CDR3 is 15 residues long. V lost 6 bases and J lost 5; bases outside the gene matches: 7. The chain's CDR3 is CASSPRTGETGELFF. The CDR3 DNA reads TGTGCCAGCAGCCCCCGGACAGGGGAGACCGGGGAGCTGTTTTTT.

This rearrangement joins TRBV6-5 to TRBJ2-2; 9 bases line up with TRBD2. The V and J ends lost 4 bases and 3 bases, in that order; junction bases with no gene match: 9. CDR3 length equals 17 residues. Germline V gene sequence: CDR1 MNHEY, CDR2 SVGAGI. CDR3 DNA: TGTGCCAGCAGTTTCCCGCGGACTAGCGCACACACCGGGGAGCTGTTTTTT. Protein: CASSFPRTSAHTGELFF.

The genes are TRBV7-9 and TRBJ2-7, with D perhaps TRBD2 (5 bases). Trimming took off 2 bases at V and 2 bases at J, with 13 bases between the two ends. The CDR3 runs 15 residues. Germline loops: CDR1 SEHNR, CDR2 FQNEAQ (reference sequence). CDR3 protein: CASSLRSAGPYEQYF. The CDR3 DNA sequence: TGTGCCAGCAGCTTAAGGTCGGCGGGCCCCTACGAGCAGTACTTC.

The chain carries TRBV25-1 and TRBJ1-1, with 7 positions matching TRBD1. In germline, CDR1 is MGHDK, CDR2 SYGVNS. The CDR3 totals 14 residues. Trimming removed 7 bases from V and 7 bases from J; junction bases left unmatched: 12. The CDR3 protein is CASTQSRQGGEAFF. Written as DNA, the CDR3 is TGTGCCAGCACTCAATCCCGCCAGGGGGGTGAAGCTTTCTTT.

The chain carries TRBV4-2 and TRBJ1-1; D unclear. Germline V gene data show CDR1 as LGHNA and CDR2 as YNFKEQ. The CDR3 is 14 amino acids. V shed 4 bases and J shed 4 bases, with 13 bases lying between them. The CDR3 is CASSPTARATEAFF. The CDR3 bases are TGTGCCAGCAGCCCTACCGCTAGGGCCACTGAAGCTTTCTTT.

This clonotype was observed a handful of times. The rearrangement joins TRBV20-1 to TRBJ1-2; tentative D call: TRBD1 (5 bases). The CDR3 is 13 residues long. CDR1 and CDR2 from the germline V gene are DFQATT and SNEGSKA (reference sequence). CDR3 in amino acids: CSFVRNTGGGYTF. DNA of the CDR3: TGCAGCTTCGTCAGAAACACAGGAGGTGGCTACACCTTC.

This chain uses TRBV24-1 with TRBJ2-5; no reliable D call. CDR3 size: 13 residues. Germline V gene data show CDR1 as KGHDR and CDR2 as SFDVKD. The ends were cut back, 5 bases at V and 9 bases at J, with 15 bases in the middle. This chain's CDR3 is CATSAREAQPQYF. The CDR3 DNA follows: TGTGCCACCAGTGCTCGCGAGGCCCAGCCCCAGTACTTC.

This clonotype occurred many times. The V gene is TRBV7-9, the J gene TRBJ2-5; D is unresolved. This CDR3 contains 14 residues. The V end lost 3 bases, the J end lost 3 bases, and 11 bases lay between the germline ends. Germline V lookup: CDR1 SEHNR, CDR2 FQNEAQ (reference sequence). The CDR3 region has the DNA TGTGCCAGCAGCTTCAATGGACGGAAAGAGACCCAGTACTTC. It encodes CASSFNGRKETQYF.

This clonotype was seen a handful of times. The chain uses TRBV6-1 and TRBJ1-5, with D unclear. V lost 6 bases and J 3 bases, leaving 9 bases between the germline ends. Germline CDR1 and CDR2: MNHNS and SASEGT. This CDR3 contains 13 residues. This CDR3 reads CASSTRVNQPQHF. The CDR3 bases are TGTGCCAGCAGCACCCGGGTCAATCAGCCCCAGCATTTT.

Turning to this clonotype: One junction end does not reproduce the germline sequence, and a read error may be involved. The V call is TRBV2, the J call TRBJ1-4; D unresolved. CDR3 length: 14 amino acids. Germline CDR1 is SNHLY and CDR2 is FYNNEI. The DNA for the CDR3 is TGTGCCAGCAGTGAAGCAGGATTTAATGAAAAACCGTTTTTT. This gives the protein CASSEAGFNEKPFF.

This clonotype has at least ten counts. The chain employs TRBV2 and TRBJ1-2; 7 bases map to TRBD1. The CDR3 is 13 residues long. J gave up 5 bases and V 4 bases, and 4 bases lay outside the gene matches. Germline lookup yields CDR1 SNHLY and CDR2 FYNNEI. The CDR3 sequence: CASSGDSPYGYTF. In nucleotides, the CDR3 is TGTGCCAGCAGTGGGGACAGCCCGTATGGCTACACCTTC.

The chain is built from TRBV7-9 and TRBJ2-7; 8 positions agree with TRBD1. The CDR3 contains 14 residues. V dropped 5 bases and J dropped 4; count of bases not matched to a gene: 7. The germline gives CDR1 SEHNR, CDR2 FQNEAQ (reference sequence). CDR3 sequence (DNA): TGTGCCAGCAGCATACCCGGGACAGGTTACGAGCAGTACTTC. Its translation: CASSIPGTGYEQYF.

This chain joins TRBV14 and TRBJ1-1, with D hard to call. With 4 bases removed from V and 10 bases from J, the gap between germline ends came to 19 bases. There are 14 residues in the CDR3. Germline CDR1 SGHDN, CDR2 FVKESK. CDR3 loop: CASSPAFTPEGAFF. The CDR3 DNA reads as TGTGCCAGCAGCCCTGCCTTTACACCTGAAGGAGCTTTCTTT.

The V and J genes are TRBV7-6 and TRBJ2-5; no clear D. The CDR3 runs 14 residues. The germline V and J ends were trimmed by 2 bases and 3 bases, with 10 bases remaining between them. The germline V gene encodes CDR1 SGHVS and CDR2 FNYEAQ. This chain's CDR3 is CASSLLPAKETQYF. The CDR3 nucleotides read TGTGCCAGCAGCTTACTACCAGCGAAAGAGACCCAGTACTTC.

DNA of the CDR3: TGCAGTGCTCTTACCGGCCTGGGAGCGGAGACCCAGTACTTC. Its protein product is CSALTGLGAETQYF. The chain combines TRBV20-1 with TRBJ2-5, with D perhaps matching TRBD2 (5 bases). V lost 5 bases and J lost 5, with 18 bases in between. Per germline, CDR1 DFQATT and CDR2 SNEGSKA (reference sequence). The CDR3 loop spans 14 amino acids.

This sequence joins TRBV6-1 and TRBJ1-4; 7 nucleotides match TRBD1. Germline CDR1 MNHNS, CDR2 SASEGT. This CDR3 is built from 15 residues. J lost 1 base, V lost 4 bases, and 3 bases had no gene match. CDR3 sequence: CASSANRGTNEKLFF. The CDR3 DNA sequence: TGTGCCAGCAGTGCCAACAGGGGAACTAATGAAAAACTGTTTTTT.

This chain links TRBV5-1 with TRBJ2-7, with 7 positions matching TRBD2. V lost 1 base, J lost 7 bases, and 8 bases stayed unmatched. Germline values: CDR1 SGHRS, CDR2 YFSETQ. This CDR3 contains 14 residues. The CDR3 DNA sequence: TGCGCCAGCAGCTTGCCAGTAGCGGGCCTAGAGCAGTACTTC. Translating gives CASSLPVAGLEQYF. Filled out from reference TRBV5-1 and TRBJ2-7, the complete variable domain reads KAGVTQTPRYLIKTRGQQVTLSCSPISGHRSVSWYQQTPGQGLQFLFEYFSETQRNKGNFPGRFSGRQFSNSRSEMNVSTLELGDSALYLCASSLPVAGLEQYFGPGTRLTVT.

The chain is built from TRBV15 and TRBJ2-3, with 11 bases aligning to TRBD2. This CDR3 comprises 14 residues. Trimming removed 6 bases from V and 1 base from J; junction bases left unmatched: 0. Germline V gives CDR1 LNHNV, CDR2 YYDKDF (reference sequence). CDR3 residues: CATRGLAGTDTQYF. CDR3 DNA: TGTGCCACCAGGGGACTAGCGGGCACAGATACGCAGTATTTT.

The CDR3 nucleotides read TGTGCCAGGTCCACCGGAACACCAAATCAGCCCCAGCATTTT. Residues: CARSTGTPNQPQHF. This chain joins TRBV6-1 and TRBJ1-5; D unresolved. The CDR3 has 14 residues. The V end was cut by 9 bases, the J end by 4 bases, with 16 bases between. Germline V lookup: CDR1 MNHNS, CDR2 SASEGT.